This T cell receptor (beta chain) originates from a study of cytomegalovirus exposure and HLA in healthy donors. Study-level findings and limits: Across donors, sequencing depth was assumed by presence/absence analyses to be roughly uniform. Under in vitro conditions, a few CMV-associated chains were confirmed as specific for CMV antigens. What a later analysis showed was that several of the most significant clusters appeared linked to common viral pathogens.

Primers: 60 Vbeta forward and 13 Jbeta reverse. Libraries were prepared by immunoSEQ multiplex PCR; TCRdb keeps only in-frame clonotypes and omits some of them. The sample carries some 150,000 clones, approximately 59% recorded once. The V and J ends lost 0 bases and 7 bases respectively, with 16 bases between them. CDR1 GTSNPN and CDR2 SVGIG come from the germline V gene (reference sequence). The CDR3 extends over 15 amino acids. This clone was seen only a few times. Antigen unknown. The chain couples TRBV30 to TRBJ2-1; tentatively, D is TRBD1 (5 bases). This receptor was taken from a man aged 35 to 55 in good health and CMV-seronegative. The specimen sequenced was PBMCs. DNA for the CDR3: TGTGCCTGGAGTGTACCTGGGCTAGGGGCTAATGAGCAGTTCTTC. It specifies CAWSVPGLGANEQFF.